This T cell receptor (beta chain) was sequenced for a study of blood T cell repertoires in COVID-19. Study processing details: Nucleated cell number was recorded as an estimate derived from reference gene primer amplification. Method: immunoSEQ multiplex PCR; TCRdb's copy keeps in-frame clones and lacks some. V and J calls and clone size are those listed in that table; D and trimming were worked out from the DNA. The profile shows 65,000 to 80,000 clones, around 80% of them singletons. CDR1 and CDR2 (germline): LGHNT, FRNRAP. This CDR3 has 14 residues. Trimming left V 0 bases short and J 4 bases short, with 7 bases between.

V is TRBV12-5 and J is TRBJ1-5; D is ambiguous. The TCR originated in a human donor in a cohort sampled during active COVID-19. The sequencing input was peripheral blood. The CDR3 coding sequence is TGTGCTAGTGGTTTGGTACTAGCAAATCAGCCCCAGCATTTT. It specifies CASGLVLANQPQHF.